The 13 T cell receptor beta chains given below trace back to one sample, sequenced in a study of blood T cell repertoires in COVID-19. This table comes from immunoSEQ multiplex PCR, and its TCRdb copy is limited to in-frame clones, with some not included. This sample has about 140,000 clones, with roughly four fifths found just once. The sequencing input was peripheral blood. The receptors stem from a woman aged 45-65 years with active or convalescent COVID-19.

The gene calls are TRBV7-9 and TRBJ2-7, with TRBD1 identical over 8 bases. The CDR3 has 16 residues. V lost 4 bases and J lost 5; bases outside the gene matches: 13. CDR1 is SEHNR, CDR2 FQNEAQ, per germline (reference sequence). The CDR3 here is CASSSKPETGDHEQYF. The CDR3 nucleotides read TGTGCCAGCAGCTCCAAACCTGAGACAGGGGATCACGAGCAGTACTTC.

A single count supports this clone. The CDR3 spells CASSLEGGMPDTQYF. Written as DNA, the CDR3 is TGTGCCAGCAGCTTGGAAGGCGGGATGCCAGATACGCAGTATTTT. The gene calls are TRBV5-5 and TRBJ2-3; tentatively, D is TRBD2 (6 bases). CDR3 length: 15 residues. CDR1 is SGHKS, CDR2 YYEKEE, per germline (reference sequence). Trimming removed 0 bases at V and 4 bases at J, with 12 bases between.

V gene TRBV9 combines with J gene TRBJ1-1, with a possible D match to TRBD1 (5 bases). Trimming removed 4 bases from V and 7 bases from J, with 11 bases in between. CDR1 is SGDLS and CDR2 is YYNGEE in the germline V gene. There are 12 residues in the CDR3. For the CDR3, the DNA is TGTGCCAGCAGCATAGGGGCGGGTGAAGCTTTCTTT. Translated: CASSIGAGEAFF.

The V gene is TRBV3-1 (or the pseudogene TRBV3-2), the J gene TRBJ2-7; the D gene is possibly TRBD2 (6 bases). This CDR3 has 15 amino acids. Trimming cost V 0 bases and J 2 bases, with 11 bases left between them. The germline gives CDR1 LGHDT, CDR2 YNNKEL (reference sequence). This CDR3 reads CASSQDEASAYEQYF. In DNA form, the CDR3 reads TGTGCCAGCAGCCAAGATGAGGCTAGCGCCTACGAGCAGTACTTC.

The CDR3 loop reads CASSPPGLALEQYF. The CDR3 region has the DNA TGTGCCAGCTCACCACCGGGACTAGCGCTCGAGCAGTACTTC. This rearrangement joins TRBV18 to TRBJ2-7, with 10 bases that match TRBD2. The V gene end was trimmed by 0 bases and the J gene end by 6 bases; junction bases not matched to a gene: 2. Germline V gives CDR1 KGHSH, CDR2 LQKENI. The CDR3 consists of 14 residues.

The chain recombines TRBV4-3 with TRBJ1-4; 7 bases agree with TRBD1. The CDR3 has 15 amino acids. The V gene's germline CDR1 is LGHNA and CDR2 YSLEER. J lost 4 bases, V lost 1 base, and 3 bases had no gene match. The CDR3: CASSQGDSYNEKLFF. The CDR3 DNA follows: TGCGCCAGCAGCCAAGGGGACAGTTATAATGAAAAACTGTTTTTT.

This chain uses TRBV6-2 or TRBV6-3 with TRBJ2-2; weak D call: TRBD1 (6 bases). Germline V gene data show CDR1 as MNHEY and CDR2 as SVGEGT. CDR3 length: 13 amino acids. V dropped 6 bases and J dropped 5 bases, with 10 bases sitting between them. This chain's CDR3 is CASSPQGTGELFF. The CDR3 DNA reads TGTGCCAGCAGCCCGCAGGGGACCGGGGAGCTGTTTTTT.

The chain combines TRBV6-2 or TRBV6-3 with TRBJ1-2, with a weak D call TRBD1 (5 bases). CDR1 is MNHEY and CDR2 is SVGEGT in the germline V gene. The CDR3 totals 11 residues. V lost 5 bases, J lost 8 bases, and 9 bases lay in between. In DNA form, the CDR3 reads TGTGCCAGCAGTCACCGGACAGGCTACACCTTC. Its translation: CASSHRTGYTF.

The rearrangement uses TRBV19 and TRBJ1-5; weak D call: TRBD1 (6 bases). The CDR3 length is 13 residues. Germline CDR1 is LNHDA and CDR2 is SQIVND (reference sequence). V gave up 6 bases and J gave up 4 bases, with 10 bases separating them. CDR3 in DNA: TGTGCCAGTAGCCGGACAGATAATCAGCCCCAGCATTTT. Translated: CASSRTDNQPQHF.

V gene TRBV6-6 combines with J gene TRBJ2-7, with D possibly TRBD1 on 5 matching bases. The CDR3 has 14 residues. Germline CDR1 and CDR2: MNHNY and SVGAGI (reference sequence). V lost 0 bases to trimming and J lost 6 bases, with 12 bases between them. The CDR3 region has the DNA TGTGCCAGCAGTTACTCGACTTTAAGGGGCGAGCAGTACTTC. It is translated as CASSYSTLRGEQYF.

V is TRBV5-1 and J is TRBJ1-2; TRBD1 aligns across 7 bases. CDR1 is SGHRS, CDR2 YFSETQ, per germline. The J segment lost 8 bases and the V segment lost 4 bases, leaving 8 bases of the junction unmatched. The CDR3 totals 13 residues. CDR3 DNA sequence: TGCGCCAGCAGCCTGACAGGGTCAGAAGGCTACACCTTC. It yields the protein CASSLTGSEGYTF.

A single count supports this clone. This sequence joins TRBV20-1 and TRBJ2-3; no definite D call. CDR3 length: 11 residues. Deletions cut 4 bases from V and 3 bases from J, with 5 bases between. The V gene's germline CDR1 is DFQATT and CDR2 SNEGSKA (reference sequence). As DNA, the CDR3 is TGCAGTGCTACCCCGACAGATACGCAGTATTTT. This translates into CSATPTDTQYF.

This rearrangement joins TRBV7-2 to TRBJ2-7; 11 bases fit TRBD1. Trimming removed 1 base from V and 4 bases from J; junction bases left unmatched: 3. Per germline, CDR1 SGHTA and CDR2 FQGNSA. The CDR3 loop spans 15 amino acids. The CDR3 reads CASSLGGQGEYEQYF. The CDR3 nucleotides read TGTGCCAGCAGCTTAGGGGGACAGGGGGAATACGAGCAGTACTTC.